The rows below give T cell receptor beta chains drawn from one sample of a study of cytomegalovirus exposure and HLA in healthy donors. Clones were read by immunoSEQ multiplex PCR, and TCRdb kept only the in-frame ones, dropping some. The sample includes about 140,000 clones, over 80% of them seen just once. The sequencing input was PBMCs. The receptor set was obtained from a female donor in good health and CMV-seronegative. The CDR3 runs from the conserved cysteine through the conserved F or W. D genes are given only for firm matches. Where a row states a size, it is once, few, many or the class of an expanded clone; other rows omit it.

TRBJ1-5 | TRBD1 | TRBV7-2 | - | TGTGCCAGCAGCTTAGGGACAGGGGGAGGCAATCAGCCCCAGCATTTT | CASSLGTGGGNQPQHF
TRBJ1-5 | TRBD1 | TRBV6-5 | - | TGTGCCAGCAGTTTCCAGGGGGGCAATCAGCCCCAGCATTTT | CASSFQGGNQPQHF
TRBJ2-7 | - | TRBV11-2 | - | TGTGCCAGCAGCTTAGGACAGGTTTCCTACGAGCAGTACTTC | CASSLGQVSYEQYF
TRBJ1-1 | - | TRBV9 | few | TGTGCCAGCAGCGGAACCACGGCAGGGATTATGAACACTGAAGCTTTCTTT | CASSGTTAGIMNTEAFF
TRBJ2-1 | TRBD2 | TRBV5-1 | - | TGCGCCAGCAGCTTGGGCGGGAGCTCCTACAATGAGCAGTTCTTC | CASSLGGSSYNEQFF
TRBJ1-4 | - | TRBV5-1 | - | TGCGCCAGCAGCTTGACAGCAACTAATGAAAAACTGTTTTTT | CASSLTATNEKLFF
TRBJ2-2 | TRBD2 | TRBV6-1 | - | TGTGCCAGCAGTGGACCCTGGACTAGCTTTTCGCCCGGGGAGCTGTTTTTT | CASSGPWTSFSPGELFF
TRBJ2-7 | - | TRBV5-1 | - | TGCGCCAGCAGCCCCAACGGGGAGGATGAGCAGTACTTC | CASSPNGEDEQYF
TRBJ2-5 | TRBD2 | TRBV5-1 | - | TGCGCCAGCAGCTTGGGCAGCGGGGACCCTGGGGAGACCCAGTACTTC | CASSLGSGDPGETQYF
TRBJ1-1 | - | TRBV5-1 | - | TGCGCCAGCAGCTTGGGACATTTGAACACTGAAGCTTTCTTT | CASSLGHLNTEAFF
TRBJ2-1 | TRBD2 | TRBV5-4 | - | TGTGCCAGCAGCCCAGGGGGACTAGCGGGGAACAATGAGCAGTTCTTC | CASSPGGLAGNNEQFF
TRBJ2-1 | TRBD2 | TRBV7-3 | - | TGTGCCAGCAGCTTAATTCCAGGGACTAGCGGGACGGGTGAGCAGTTCTTC | CASSLIPGTSGTGEQFF
TRBJ2-5 | TRBD1 | TRBV5-4 | - | TGTGCCAGCAGCGCTACAGGGGCGGGCGAGACCCAGTACTTC | CASSATGAGETQYF
TRBJ2-1 | - | TRBV7-9 | once | TGTGCCAGCAGCCCCCGGACAAATGACAATGAGCAGTTCTTC | CASSPRTNDNEQFF
TRBJ1-1 | - | TRBV15 | - | TGTGCCACCAGCAGAGGCGCCTCTCGCGGGAACACTGAAGCTTTCTTT | CATSRGASRGNTEAFF
TRBJ2-7 | TRBD2 | TRBV13 | few | TGTGCCAGCAGCGTCGGACTAGCGGGAGGGTACGAGCAGTACTTC | CASSVGLAGGYEQYF
TRBJ2-6 | TRBD1 | TRBV2 | - | TGTGCCAGCAAACCACAGGGGGAATTCTTCTCTGGGGCCAACGTCCTGACTTTC | CASKPQGEFFSGANVLTF
TRBJ2-7 | TRBD1 | TRBV18 | - | TGTGCCAGCTCAATCAGGGGGCCCCAACCCTACGAGCAGTACTTC | CASSIRGPQPYEQYF
TRBJ2-3 | - | TRBV28 | - | TGTGCCAGCAGTTTCGGCCCTGGGGACTGGAGTTTGGATACGCAGTATTTT | CASSFGPGDWSLDTQYF
TRBJ2-7 | TRBD1 | TRBV6-1 | few | TGTGCCAGCAAATTGACAGGGGGTCCCTACGAGCAGTACTTC | CASKLTGGPYEQYF
TRBJ1-5 | - | TRBV19 | few | TGTGCCAGTAGGACACAGGGTAGCAATCAGCCCCAGCATTTT | CASRTQGSNQPQHF
TRBJ1-1 | - | TRBV5-6 | few | TGTGCCAGCAGCTTGGTGACAGGAGTTATGAACACTGAAGCTTTCTTT | CASSLVTGVMNTEAFF
TRBJ2-1 | TRBD2 | TRBV5-4 | - | TGTGCCAGCAGCTTGGGGACTAGCGGCGTCTACAATGAGCAGTTCTTC | CASSLGTSGVYNEQFF
TRBJ2-1 | - | TRBV7-6 | once | TGTGCCAGCAGCTTAGGGGGATTAACGGGAGTTGGAGGCAATGAGCAGTTCTTC | CASSLGGLTGVGGNEQFF
TRBJ2-7 | - | TRBV29-1 | once | TGCAGCGCGAGAAACAGGGATCCCTACGAGCAGTACTTC | CSARNRDPYEQYF
TRBJ1-4 | - | TRBV28 | - | TGTGCCAGCAGTTCGTATAATGAAAAACTGTTTTTT | CASSSYNEKLFF
TRBJ2-2 | - | TRBV19 | once | TGTGCCAGTAGCCGCCCTCGAGGGTCGGGCACCGGGGAGCTGTTTTTT | CASSRPRGSGTGELFF